Listed below are T cell receptor beta chains from one sample, sequenced in a study of blood T cells in healthy people across ages. Each CDR3 protein gets one entry after TCRdb re-called the 5' RACE reads with MiXCR. The data show approximately 850,000 distinct CDR3 sequences, with over 45% seen just once and roughly 22% held by the top ten. The sample comprised blood. These TCRs come from a man aged 30 to 39 in good health. Both conserved end residues are part of each CDR3. The D gene is left open where the match is weak. Where a row states a size, it is once, few, many or the class of an expanded clone; other rows omit it.

j_gene | d_gene | abundance | v_gene | CDR3nt | CDR3aa
TRBJ1-5 | NA | NA | TRBV6-5 | TGTGCCAGCAGTACAGGATACAATCAGCCCCAGCATTTT | CASSTGYNQPQHF
TRBJ2-3 | NA | few | TRBV10-3 | TGTGCCATCAGTGAAGTGGGCGAAGATACGCAGTATTTT | CAISEVGEDTQYF
TRBJ1-6 | NA | few | TRBV4-1 | TGCGCCTTACGGAATTCACCCCTCCACTTT | CALRNSPLHF
TRBJ2-1 | TRBD1 | few | TRBV28 | TGTGCCACCGAACAGGGGGCTACTGTCGATGAGCAGTTCTTC | CATEQGATVDEQFF
TRBJ1-6 | NA | NA | TRBV12-3/TRBV12-4 | TGTGCCAGCAGTTCAGGGGCAGAATATGATTCACCCCTCCACTTT | CASSSGAEYDSPLHF
TRBJ2-3 | TRBD1 | NA | TRBV12-3/TRBV12-4 | TGTGCCAGCAGTGGACAGGGTCCCCCTAGCACAGATACGCAGTATTTT | CASSGQGPPSTDTQYF
TRBJ2-4 | NA | few | TRBV20-1 | TGCAGTGCTAGGCAGTTAGCCAAAAACATTCAGTACTTC | CSARQLAKNIQYF
TRBJ2-7 | TRBD1 | NA | TRBV3-1 | TGTGCCAGCAGCACCTGGGACAGACGAACCTACGAGCAGTACTTC | CASSTWDRRTYEQYF
TRBJ2-2 | TRBD1 | NA | TRBV6-2/TRBV6-3 | TGTGCCAGCACGGGAGACAGGGGTCTTGCCGGGGAGCTGTTTTTT | CASTGDRGLAGELFF
TRBJ2-3 | TRBD1 | NA | TRBV10-3 | TGTGCCATTGGACAGGAGGTTACAGATACGCAGTATTTT | CAIGQEVTDTQYF
TRBJ2-7 | TRBD1 | NA | TRBV5-6 | TGTGCCAGCAGCAGGGGACAGGGGGACGAGCAGTACTTC | CASSRGQGDEQYF
TRBJ2-4 | TRBD2 | few | TRBV6-2/TRBV6-3 | TGTGCCAGCAGCGACGGGGGGAGTGCCAAAAACATTCAGTACTTC | CASSDGGSAKNIQYF
TRBJ1-5 | NA | NA | TRBV12-3/TRBV12-4 | TGTGCCAGCAGTCCGGCGGGGGGGATTCAGCCCCAGCATTTT | CASSPAGGIQPQHF
TRBJ1-2 | NA | NA | TRBV20-1 | TGCAGTGCTAGAGATGAAGGGGGAGGCTACACCTTC | CSARDEGGGYTF
TRBJ2-7 | NA | few | TRBV25-1 | TGTGCCAGCAGTGAAAATCCACCTACCGATCCGACTACACAAACCTACGAGCAGTACTTC | CASSENPPTDPTTQTYEQYF
TRBJ2-7 | NA | once | TRBV19 | TGTGCCAGTAGTAAAGAAGGGACTCCCTTCTACGAGCAGTACTTC | CASSKEGTPFYEQYF
TRBJ2-5 | NA | NA | TRBV9 | TGTGTCAGCAGCGTTACGGGTGCAAAACAAGAGACCCAGTACTTC | CVSSVTGAKQETQYF
TRBJ2-3 | TRBD2 | NA | TRBV24-1 | TGTGCCACCAGTGAACCCAGCGGGGGGGCCACAGATACGCAGTATTTT | CATSEPSGGATDTQYF
TRBJ2-1 | TRBD1 | few | TRBV12-3/TRBV12-4 | TGTGCCAGCAGCGCCGGGACAGGGAGGAATGAGCAGTTCTTC | CASSAGTGRNEQFF
TRBJ2-3 | NA | NA | TRBV7-6 | TGTGCCAGCAGCTCCCAGGGGGATACGCAGTATTTT | CASSSQGDTQYF
TRBJ2-1 | TRBD2 | NA | TRBV20-1 | TGCAGTGCCCCGACTAGCGGGAGGTGGGGGGATGAGCAGTTCTTC | CSAPTSGRWGDEQFF
TRBJ1-2 | NA | few | TRBV7-9 | TGTGCCAGCAGCCGAACACGAGGGGCAGGGGAAGTAGGCTACACCTTC | CASSRTRGAGEVGYTF
TRBJ2-7 | NA | NA | TRBV7-2 | TGTGCCAGCAGCTTAGCCCCGGGGTTCTACGAGCAGTACTTC | CASSLAPGFYEQYF
TRBJ2-7 | NA | NA | TRBV20-1 | TGCAGTGCCGTAGCCGGGACTTCGGCTTCCAACGAGCAGTACTTC | CSAVAGTSASNEQYF
TRBJ1-2 | NA | NA | TRBV20-1 | TGCAGTGCTAGCGGTCGGGCAGAAGCAGATGGCTACACCTTC | CSASGRAEADGYTF
TRBJ2-4 | NA | NA | TRBV27 | TGTGCCAGCAGTTTACGGGGGATGGGGAACATTCAGTACTTC | CASSLRGMGNIQYF
TRBJ2-6 | NA | few | TRBV24-1 | TGTGCCACCAGTGATTCTCAGGGCTCTGGGGCCAACGTCCTGACTTTC | CATSDSQGSGANVLTF
TRBJ2-4 | TRBD1 | NA | TRBV12-3/TRBV12-4 | TGTGCCAGCACCGGACAGGGGACCGCCAAAAACATTCAGTACTTC | CASTGQGTAKNIQYF
TRBJ2-7 | TRBD1 | NA | TRBV18 | TGTGCCAGCTCACCACCAGGGGACAGGGGGTACGAGCAGTACTTC | CASSPPGDRGYEQYF
TRBJ2-1 | TRBD2 | NA | TRBV2 | TGTGCCAGCAGTGAAGCGCTAGCGGAGGAGCAGTTCTTC | CASSEALAEEQFF
TRBJ1-5 | NA | NA | TRBV20-1 | TGCAGTGCTAGAGTTGGAGCAAAGCCGAATCAGCCCCAGCATTTT | CSARVGAKPNQPQHF
TRBJ1-1 | NA | NA | TRBV11-2 | TGTGCCAGCAGCCAGTGGGGTATCACTGAAGCTTTCTTT | CASSQWGITEAFF
TRBJ1-2 | NA | NA | TRBV12-3/TRBV12-4 | TGTGCCACCCACCGGGGCCTGACTAACGTAGGCTACACCTTC | CATHRGLTNVGYTF
TRBJ2-1 | NA | NA | TRBV27 | TGCGCCAGCAGTTTCCCACAGGGCGCATACAATGAGCAGTTCTTC | CASSFPQGAYNEQFF
TRBJ1-2 | NA | NA | TRBV2 | TGTGCCAGCAATCGACAGGTTACCTATGGCTACACCTTC | CASNRQVTYGYTF
TRBJ2-7 | NA | NA | TRBV20-1 | TGCAGTGCTCGGTGGCGGCAGGGGCCTACCTACGAGCAGTACTTC | CSARWRQGPTYEQYF
TRBJ2-1 | NA | NA | TRBV14 | TGTGCCAGCAGCCAGCTAGAGAGTGAGCAGTTCTTC | CASSQLESEQFF
TRBJ2-3 | NA | NA | TRBV12-3/TRBV12-4 | TGTGCCAGCAGTTTGTCGGATGACACAGGTACGCAGTATTTT | CASSLSDDTGTQYF
TRBJ2-1 | TRBD2 | NA | TRBV7-8 | TGTGCCAGCAGCTCCTATGGACTAGCGGGGGGAAGTGAGCAGTTCTTC | CASSSYGLAGGSEQFF
TRBJ2-5 | TRBD1 | NA | TRBV6-6 | TGTGCCTGGTGGACAGGGGTTGAAGAGACCCAGTACTTC | CAWWTGVEETQYF
TRBJ2-7 | NA | NA | TRBV28 | TGTGCCAGCAGAATCGACAGCTCCTACGAGCAGTACTTC | CASRIDSSYEQYF